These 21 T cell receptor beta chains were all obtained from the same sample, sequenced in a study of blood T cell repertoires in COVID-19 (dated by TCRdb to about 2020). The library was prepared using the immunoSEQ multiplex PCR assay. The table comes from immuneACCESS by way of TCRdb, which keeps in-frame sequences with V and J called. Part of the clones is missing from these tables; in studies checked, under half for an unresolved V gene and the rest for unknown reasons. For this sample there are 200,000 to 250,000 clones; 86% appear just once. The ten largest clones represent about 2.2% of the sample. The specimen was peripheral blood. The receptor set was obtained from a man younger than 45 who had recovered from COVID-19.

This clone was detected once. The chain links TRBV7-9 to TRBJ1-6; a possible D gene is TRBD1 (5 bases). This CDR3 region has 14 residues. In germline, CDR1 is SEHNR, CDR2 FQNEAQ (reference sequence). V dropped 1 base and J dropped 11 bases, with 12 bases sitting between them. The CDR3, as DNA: TGTGCCAGCAGCTTAGACTGGCAGGGAACACCCCTCCACTTT. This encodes CASSLDWQGTPLHF.

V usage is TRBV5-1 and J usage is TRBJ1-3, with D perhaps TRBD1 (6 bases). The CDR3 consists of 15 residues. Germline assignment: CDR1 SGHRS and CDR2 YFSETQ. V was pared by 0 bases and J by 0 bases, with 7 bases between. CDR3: CASSLDRVSGNTIYF. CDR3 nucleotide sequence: TGCGCCAGCAGCTTGGACAGGGTCTCTGGAAACACCATATATTTT.

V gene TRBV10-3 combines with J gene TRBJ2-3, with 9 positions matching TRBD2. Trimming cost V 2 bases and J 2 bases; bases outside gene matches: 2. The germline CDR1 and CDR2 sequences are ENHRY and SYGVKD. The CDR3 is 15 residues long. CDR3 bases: TGTGCCATCAGTGAGGCTAGCGGGGTCACAGATACGCAGTATTTT. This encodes CAISEASGVTDTQYF.

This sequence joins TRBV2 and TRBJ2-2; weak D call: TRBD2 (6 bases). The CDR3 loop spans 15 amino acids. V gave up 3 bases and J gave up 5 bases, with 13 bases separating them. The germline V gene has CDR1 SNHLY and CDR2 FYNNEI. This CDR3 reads CASSELEGGTGELFF. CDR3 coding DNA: TGTGCCAGCAGTGAGTTGGAGGGTGGAACCGGGGAGCTGTTTTTT. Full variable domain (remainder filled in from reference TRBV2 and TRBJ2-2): EPEVTQTPSHQVTQMGQEVILRCVPISNHLYFYWYRQILGQKVEFLVSFYNNEISEKSEIFDDQFSVERPDGSNFTLKIRSTKLEDSAMYFCASSELEGGTGELFFGEGSRLTVL.

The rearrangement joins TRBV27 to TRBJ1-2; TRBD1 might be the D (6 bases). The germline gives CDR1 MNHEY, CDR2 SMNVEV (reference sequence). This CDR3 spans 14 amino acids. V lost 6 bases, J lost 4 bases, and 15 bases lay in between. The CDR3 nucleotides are TGTGCCAGCAGCACCGTACAGGGACGCTATGGCTACACCTTC. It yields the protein CASSTVQGRYGYTF.

The CDR3 is CASSSGTTYTGELFF. CDR3 sequence (DNA): TGCGCCAGCAGCTCCGGGACTACCTACACCGGGGAGCTGTTTTTT. The gene calls are TRBV5-1 and TRBJ2-2; 7 positions agree with TRBD2. The junction had 5 bases not matched to a gene; V was cut back by 3 bases and J by 3 bases. This CDR3 has 15 residues. Germline V CDR1 and CDR2: SGHRS, YFSETQ.

The CDR3: CASSYDSVTEAFF. In nucleotides, the CDR3 is TGTGCCAGCAGTTACGACTCAGTCACTGAAGCTTTCTTT. V usage is TRBV6-5 and J usage is TRBJ1-1; D is uncertain. This CDR3 contains 13 residues. The germline gives CDR1 MNHEY, CDR2 SVGAGI. Trimming removed 2 bases from V and 4 bases from J, with 8 bases in between.

The CDR3 nucleotides are TGTGCCAGCAGTTACCAGGGAATCTTCTACGAGCAGTACTTC. Translation gives CASSYQGIFYEQYF. The chain couples TRBV6-5 to TRBJ2-7; TRBD1 is a possible D gene (5 bases). The CDR3 is 14 residues long. Germline values: CDR1 MNHEY, CDR2 SVGAGI. V lost 2 bases and J 3 bases, leaving 11 bases between the germline ends.

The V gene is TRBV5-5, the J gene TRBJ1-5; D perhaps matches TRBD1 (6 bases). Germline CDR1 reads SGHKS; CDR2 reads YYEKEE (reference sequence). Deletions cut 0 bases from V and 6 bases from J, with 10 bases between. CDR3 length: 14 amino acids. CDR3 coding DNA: TGTGCCAGCAGCTTGGCAGGGGTGGGTCAGCCCCAGCATTTT. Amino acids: CASSLAGVGQPQHF.

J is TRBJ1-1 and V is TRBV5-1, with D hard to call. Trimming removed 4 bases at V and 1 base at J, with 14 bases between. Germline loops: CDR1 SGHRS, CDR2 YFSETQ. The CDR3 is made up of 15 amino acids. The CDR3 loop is CASSPGGNSNTEAFF. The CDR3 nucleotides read TGCGCCAGCAGCCCAGGCGGGAATTCGAACACTGAAGCTTTCTTT.

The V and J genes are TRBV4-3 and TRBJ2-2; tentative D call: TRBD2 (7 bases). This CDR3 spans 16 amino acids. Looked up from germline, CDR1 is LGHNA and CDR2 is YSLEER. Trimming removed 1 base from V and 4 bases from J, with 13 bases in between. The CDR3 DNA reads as TGCGCCAGCAGCCAAGCTCGGGGGGCGGGCACCGGGGAGCTGTTTTTT. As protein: CASSQARGAGTGELFF.

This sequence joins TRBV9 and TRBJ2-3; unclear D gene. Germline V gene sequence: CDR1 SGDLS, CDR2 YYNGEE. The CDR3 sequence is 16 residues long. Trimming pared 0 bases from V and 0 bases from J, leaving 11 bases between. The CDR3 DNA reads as TGTGCCAGCAGCGTAGGTCTGAGCCTTAGCACAGATACGCAGTATTTT. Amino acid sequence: CASSVGLSLSTDTQYF. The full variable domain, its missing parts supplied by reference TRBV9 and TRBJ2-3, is DSGVTQTPKHLITATGQRVTLRCSPRSGDLSVYWYQQSLDQGLQFLIQYYNGEERAKGNILERFSAQQFPDLHSELNLSSLELGDSALYFCASSVGLSLSTDTQYFGPGTRLTVL.

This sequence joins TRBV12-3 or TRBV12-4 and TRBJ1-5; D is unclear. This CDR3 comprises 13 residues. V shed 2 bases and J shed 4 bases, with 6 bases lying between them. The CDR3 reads CASSLTGNQPQHF. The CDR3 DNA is TGTGCCAGCAGTTTAACGGGGAATCAGCCCCAGCATTTT.

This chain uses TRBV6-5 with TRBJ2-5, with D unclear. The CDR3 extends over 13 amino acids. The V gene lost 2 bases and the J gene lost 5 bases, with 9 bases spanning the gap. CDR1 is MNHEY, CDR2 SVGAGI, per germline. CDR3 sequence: CASSYLGWETQYF. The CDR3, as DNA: TGTGCCAGCAGTTACCTAGGATGGGAGACCCAGTACTTC.

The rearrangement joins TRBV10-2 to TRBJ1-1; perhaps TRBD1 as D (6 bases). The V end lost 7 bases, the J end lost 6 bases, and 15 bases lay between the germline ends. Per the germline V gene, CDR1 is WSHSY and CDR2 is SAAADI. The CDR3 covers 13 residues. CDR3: CASIGQTGAEAFF. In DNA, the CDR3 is TGCGCCAGCATCGGACAGACAGGAGCTGAAGCTTTCTTT.

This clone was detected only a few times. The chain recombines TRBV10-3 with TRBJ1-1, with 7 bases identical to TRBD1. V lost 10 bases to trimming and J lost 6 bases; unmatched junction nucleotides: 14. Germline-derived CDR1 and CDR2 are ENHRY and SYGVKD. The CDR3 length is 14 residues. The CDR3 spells CATTGDGRYAEAFF. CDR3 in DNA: TGTGCCACCACAGGGGACGGGAGATACGCTGAAGCTTTCTTT.

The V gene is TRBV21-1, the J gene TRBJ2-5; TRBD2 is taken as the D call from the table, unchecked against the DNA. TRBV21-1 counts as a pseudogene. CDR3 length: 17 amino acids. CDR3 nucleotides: TGTGCCAGCAGCATTGGGACTAGCGGGGGGTACCAAGAGACCCAGTACTTC. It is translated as CASSIGTSGGYQETQYF.

In nucleotides, the CDR3 is TGTGCCAGCAGTGATTTACTTTTTCGAGGCGGAGGAGCGTCTGGCTACACCTTC. Protein product: CASSDLLFRGGGASGYTF. The chain carries TRBV2 and TRBJ1-2, with unresolved D. The CDR3 is 18 amino acids. CDR1 is SNHLY, CDR2 FYNNEI, per germline. Trimming took 3 bases from V and 7 from J, leaving 27 bases between them.

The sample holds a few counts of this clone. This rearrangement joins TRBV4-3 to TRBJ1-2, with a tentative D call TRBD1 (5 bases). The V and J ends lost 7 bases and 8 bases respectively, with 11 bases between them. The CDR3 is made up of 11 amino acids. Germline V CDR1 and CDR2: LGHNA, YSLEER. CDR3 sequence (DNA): TGCGCCAGCAAAGGGGCAGAGGGCTACACCTTC. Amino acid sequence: CASKGAEGYTF.

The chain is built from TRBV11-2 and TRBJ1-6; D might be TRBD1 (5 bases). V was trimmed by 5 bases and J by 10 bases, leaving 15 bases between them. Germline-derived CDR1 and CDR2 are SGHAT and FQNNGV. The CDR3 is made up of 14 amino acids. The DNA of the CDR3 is TGTGCCAGCAGCACCGGGGGTGTAAGATCACCCCTCCACTTT. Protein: CASSTGGVRSPLHF.

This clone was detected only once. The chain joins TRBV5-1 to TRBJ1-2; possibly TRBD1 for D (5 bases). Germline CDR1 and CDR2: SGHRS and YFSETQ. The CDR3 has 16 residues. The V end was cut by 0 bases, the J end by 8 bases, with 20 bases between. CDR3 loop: CASSLEHPAGMEGYTF. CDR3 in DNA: TGCGCCAGCAGCTTGGAACACCCGGCAGGGATGGAAGGCTACACCTTC.